This entry is about one T cell receptor (beta chain). The antigen is undetermined. This sample was taken from a study of T cell repertoires in cytomegalovirus infection. Study details: HLA-B-restricted CMV epitopes that are well studied, plus recently identified HLA-C-restricted ones, were used by the study. Public TCR beta signatures were indicative of both CMV infection and a matching HLA type. Overall study results and limits: The study identified carriers of CMV plus the relevant HLA from cumulative public TCR beta family frequency. The response measured ex vivo was dominated by TCR beta clonotypes (HLA-C-restricted and CMV-specific).

The CDR3 contains 16 residues. Trimming removed 3 bases from V and 0 bases from J, with 15 bases in between. Per the germline V gene, CDR1 is MNHEY and CDR2 is SMNVEV (reference sequence). One entry per CDR3 protein, called by TCRdb with MiXCR from the reads. Here the sample spans fewer than 850,000 distinct CDR3 sequences, almost 30% being singletons. Sample: cultured CD8+ T cells from PBMCs, taken from culture after CMV antigen stimulation. The chain couples TRBV27 to TRBJ2-7; D is unresolved. The sequence was collected from a human donor in good health (CMV status not recorded). Some clones in this sample may be carry-over from other donors' samples. CDR3: CASSFSGQASSYEQYF. CDR3 nucleotides: TGTGCCAGCAGTTTCTCCGGGCAGGCCTCCTCCTACGAGCAGTACTTC.